This T cell receptor (beta chain) was captured in a study of T cells expressing NK-cell markers. In germline, CDR1 is SGHRS, CDR2 YFSETQ. The CDR3 is 15 residues long. Reanalyzing the 5' RACE reads, TCRdb keeps one entry per CDR3 protein, without DNA. The sample table includes approximately 420,000 distinct CDR3 sequences. This chain joins TRBV5-1 and TRBJ2-1; TCRdb gives TRBD1 as the D gene, but with no DNA this cannot be confirmed. The source of this sequence is a woman aged 50 to 65 in good health. The sequenced sample was blood T cells: a sorted CD56 or NKG2C T cell subset, CD4+ or CD8+ T cells, or bulk PBMC T cells (not recorded which). The CDR3 reads CASSPGTTTYNEQFF.